This paragraph reports one T cell receptor (beta chain). Its antigen is unknown. This specimen comes from a study of glioma-infiltrating T cells after dendritic cell vaccination. The primer mix had 60 V beta and 13 J beta primers. Some clones are missing from TCRdb's copy, which holds only in-frame ones; the method was immunoSEQ multiplex PCR. The sample records under 100,000 clones, over 65% being singletons. Study-level points and caveats: Higher pretreatment TIL content predicted longer progression-free time and survival.

This CDR3 has 15 amino acids. Germline CDR1 SGHRS, CDR2 YFSETQ. The V gene lost 0 bases and the J gene lost 7 bases, with 14 bases spanning the gap. This TCR was sampled from a human donor with glioblastoma. The sample was blood, taken before dendritic cell vaccination. This chain joins TRBV5-1 and TRBJ2-1; a possible D gene is TRBD1 (6 bases). The CDR3 loop reads CASSLGQGSRNEQFF. The CDR3, as DNA: TGCGCCAGCAGCTTGGGGCAGGGGTCTCGGAATGAGCAGTTCTTC.